The present T cell receptor beta chain was sequenced within a study of identical twins. In its sample, this clonotype was seen many times. Its antigen remains unidentified. From the 5' RACE reads, TCRdb called clonotypes with MiXCR, one entry per CDR3 protein. The sample yields a few hundred thousand distinct CDR3 sequences, 8.5% to 10% seen once. Study results and caveats: Cord blood's abundant beta clonotypes had fewer insertions, unlike memory repertoires. Invariant MAIT and iNKT cells may have partly biased zero-insertion analyses.

V was trimmed by 3 bases and J by 7 bases, leaving 7 bases between them. Germline V gives CDR1 MNHEY, CDR2 SMNVEV (reference sequence). This CDR3 has 12 amino acids. Source material: naive T cells sorted from blood. J is TRBJ2-1 and V is TRBV27; D uncertain. The sequence derives from a woman between 45 and 65 years old in good health. The CDR3 nucleotides are TGTGCCAGCAGTTTTGGCAGAAATGAGCAGTTCTTC. Translating it yields CASSFGRNEQFF.